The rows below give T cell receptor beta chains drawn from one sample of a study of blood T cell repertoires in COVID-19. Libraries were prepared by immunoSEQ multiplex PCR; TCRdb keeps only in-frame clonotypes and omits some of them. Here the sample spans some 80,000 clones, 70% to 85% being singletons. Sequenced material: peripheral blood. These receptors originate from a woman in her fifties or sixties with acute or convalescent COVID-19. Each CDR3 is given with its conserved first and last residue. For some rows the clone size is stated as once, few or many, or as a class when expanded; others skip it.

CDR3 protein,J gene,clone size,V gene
CSAKGVIEQYF,TRBJ2-7,NA,TRBV20-1
CASSLSSGYEQYF,TRBJ2-7,NA,TRBV12-3/TRBV12-4
CASSSGGSGELFF,TRBJ2-2,NA,TRBV9
CSASPGGEQFF,TRBJ2-1,once,TRBV20-1
CASSLGLAGIRNEQFF,TRBJ2-1,NA,TRBV7-9
CAWKRRRSKAFF,TRBJ1-1,once,TRBV6-5
CAWNRGLENTIYF,TRBJ1-3,NA,TRBV30
CASTLGQTNYGYTF,TRBJ1-2,once,TRBV2
CASSPRLAGDTDTQYF,TRBJ2-3,NA,TRBV3-1/TRBV3-2
CASSLDRSYGYTF,TRBJ1-2,NA,TRBV11-2
CASGQETQYF,TRBJ2-5,NA,TRBV7-2
CASSPRTTGGDNEQFF,TRBJ2-1,NA,TRBV18
CASSLATGQVAEAFF,TRBJ1-1,NA,TRBV7-9
CAGTGTTGSYEQYF,TRBJ2-7,NA,TRBV2
CASSLAGGGSYF,TRBJ2-7,NA,TRBV5-1
CASSLLTSGSYEQFF,TRBJ2-1,NA,TRBV5-1
CASSWDREVAAFF,TRBJ1-1,once,TRBV4-2
CASSQTGAKGGYTF,TRBJ1-2,few,TRBV6-5
CASSVAPREPQHF,TRBJ1-5,NA,TRBV6-4
CASVSNYGYTF,TRBJ1-2,NA,TRBV28
CASSLAGTTYEQYF,TRBJ2-7,NA,TRBV27
CASSAGYSPLHF,TRBJ1-6,NA,TRBV2
CASSFPGTYYGYTF,TRBJ1-2,NA,TRBV28
CASSLSGGAANEQFF,TRBJ2-1,NA,TRBV5-1
CSVEIQGGEQFF,TRBJ2-1,NA,TRBV29-1
CASGLFHTSGSYNEQFF,TRBJ2-1,NA,TRBV12-5
CASSRGGAGGSYEQYF,TRBJ2-7,NA,TRBV28
CASSSRGTVTYEQYF,TRBJ2-7,NA,TRBV5-4
CASSLAQGSGTGELFF,TRBJ2-2,once,TRBV5-1